The 5 T cell receptor beta chains below come from one sample, sequenced in a study of response to subunit inactivated influenza vaccine. Each CDR3 protein is one row after TCRdb ran MiXCR on the RT-PCR reads. The data contain 500,000 to 600,000 distinct CDR3 sequences, approximately 10% of them seen just once; the ten biggest clones take up approximately 10%. The data also belong to a second study, concerning T cells expressing NK-cell markers. From that paper: What made the TCR beta cDNA was 5'RACE template switching with UMIs.

Material: PBMCs from blood, obtained on the day of vaccination. These receptors originate from a man between 50 and 59 years old who received an inactivated influenza vaccine.

This clonotype was detected only a few times. The rearrangement links TRBV29-1 to TRBJ2-7, with 9 bases fitting TRBD1. Unmatched junction bases numbered 8, after V lost 6 bases and J lost 2 bases. Germline V lookup: CDR1 SQVTM, CDR2 ANQGSEA. This CDR3 is built from 14 residues. The CDR3 loop is CSVQGQGPTYEQYF. The CDR3, as DNA: TGCAGCGTCCAGGGACAGGGCCCCACCTACGAGCAGTACTTC.

This clonotype was detected a few times. V gene TRBV9 combines with J gene TRBJ2-3; TRBD2 matches 10 bases. Germline loops: CDR1 SGDLS, CDR2 YYNGEE. Trimming at V came to 0 bases and at J to 8 bases, leaving 6 bases not matched to a gene. The CDR3 spans 15 residues. As DNA, the CDR3 is TGTGCCAGCAGCGTAGATATAGCGGGAGGCCGTACGCAGTATTTT. Translated: CASSVDIAGGRTQYF.

V usage is TRBV12-3 or TRBV12-4 and J usage is TRBJ2-7, with D perhaps matching TRBD2 (5 bases). The V end was cut by 1 base, the J end by 3 bases, with 10 bases between. CDR3 size: 14 residues. CDR3 coding DNA: TGTGCCAGCAGTTTAGGTCGGAGGATCTACGAGCAGTACTTC. It codes for CASSLGRRIYEQYF.

This clonotype came up a few times. This chain joins TRBV4-3 and TRBJ1-4; D is perhaps TRBD1 (5 bases). V lost 0 bases to trimming and J lost 3 bases, with 11 bases between them. The CDR3 runs 16 residues. From germline, CDR1 is LGHNA and CDR2 YSLEER. CDR3 nucleotides: TGCGCCAGCAGCCAAGATTTGGGGCAGGCTAATGAAAAACTGTTTTTT. Translation gives CASSQDLGQANEKLFF.

This clonotype was detected only a few times. The chain has TRBV5-1 and TRBJ2-3; the match to TRBD2 covers 10 bases. V lost 3 bases and J lost 0; bases outside the gene matches: 4. Germline loops: CDR1 SGHRS, CDR2 YFSETQ. This CDR3 is 16 amino acids long. The CDR3 loop is CASSYWTSGSTDTQYF. CDR3 coding DNA: TGCGCCAGCAGCTACTGGACTAGCGGAAGCACAGATACGCAGTATTTT.